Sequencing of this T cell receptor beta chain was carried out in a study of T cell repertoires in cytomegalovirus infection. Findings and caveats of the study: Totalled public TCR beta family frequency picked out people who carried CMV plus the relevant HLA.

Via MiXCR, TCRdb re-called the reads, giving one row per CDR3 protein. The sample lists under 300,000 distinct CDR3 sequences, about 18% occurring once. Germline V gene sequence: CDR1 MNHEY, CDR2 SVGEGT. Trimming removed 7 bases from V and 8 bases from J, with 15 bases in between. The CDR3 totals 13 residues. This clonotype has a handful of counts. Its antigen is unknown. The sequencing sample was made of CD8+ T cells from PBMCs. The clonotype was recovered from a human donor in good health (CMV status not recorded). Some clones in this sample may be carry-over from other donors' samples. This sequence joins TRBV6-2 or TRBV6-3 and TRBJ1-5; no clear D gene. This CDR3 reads CASTQWGPKPQHF. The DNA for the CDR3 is TGTGCCAGCACCCAATGGGGTCCGAAGCCCCAGCATTTT.